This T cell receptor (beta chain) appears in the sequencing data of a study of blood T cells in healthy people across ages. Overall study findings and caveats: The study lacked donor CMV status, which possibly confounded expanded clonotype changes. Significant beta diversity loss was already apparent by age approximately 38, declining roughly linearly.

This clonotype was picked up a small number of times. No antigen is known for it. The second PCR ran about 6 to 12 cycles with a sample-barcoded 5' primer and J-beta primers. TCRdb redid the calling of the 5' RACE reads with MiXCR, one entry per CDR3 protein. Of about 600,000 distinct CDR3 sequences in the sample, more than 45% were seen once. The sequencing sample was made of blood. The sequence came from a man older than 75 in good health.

The CDR3 is CSARIRGPSSYEQYF. The CDR3 DNA reads TGCAGTGCAAGGATCCGAGGCCCCAGCTCCTACGAGCAGTACTTC. The rearrangement links TRBV20-1 to TRBJ2-7; D is ambiguous. This CDR3 region has 15 residues. Germline CDR1 and CDR2: DFQATT and SNEGSKA (reference sequence). Trimming cost V 6 bases and J 0 bases, with 18 bases left between them.